The source of this TCR beta chain is a study of blood T cell repertoires in COVID-19. Across the whole study: COVID-19 samples, acute and convalescent, were from the United States, Italy and Spain.

Here immunoSEQ multiplex PCR was the method, and the copy in TCRdb shows in-frame clones only, minus some. Of about 400,000 clones listed, nearly 90% are singletons. This clone was seen more than once but under ten times. J lost 3 bases, V lost 6 bases, and 8 bases had no gene match. CDR1 and CDR2 from the germline V gene are SGHNT and YENEEA. The CDR3 covers 15 residues. Source material: PBMCs or T cells enriched from blood (not recorded which). This chain links TRBV11-3 with TRBJ2-1; 7 bases are shared with TRBD2. The sequence came from a woman in her 30s who had recovered from COVID-19. As DNA, the CDR3 is TGTGCCAGCAGTAGCCGACTAGCCGGCTACAATGAGCAGTTCTTC. This gives the protein CASSSRLAGYNEQFF.